The next 4 T cell receptor beta chains were all read from a single sample in a study of CD4 T cells in relation to SARS-CoV-2 and coronaviruses. Libraries were prepared by immunoSEQ multiplex PCR; TCRdb keeps only in-frame clonotypes and omits some of them. The data hold roughly 20,000 clones, with just under 80% observed a single time. Antigens of these TCRs are unknown. The unexposed donors gave CD4+ T cells in about 2011-2018, prior to COVID-19. CD4+ T cells were isolated from the cells after 10 days of culture. Sequences were obtained from CD4+ T cells from PBMCs, cultured in vitro. These receptor sequences come from a human donor in good health.

This clone was found once. The chain uses TRBV18 and TRBJ1-1, with D perhaps TRBD1 (5 bases). The CDR3 totals 13 residues. CDR1 KGHSH and CDR2 LQKENI come from the germline V gene. The V end lost 6 bases, the J end lost 3 bases, and 11 bases lay between the germline ends. CDR3 loop: CASSSSRDTEAFF. The DNA of the CDR3 is TGTGCCAGCTCCTCATCCAGGGACACTGAAGCTTTCTTT.

The V and J genes are TRBV3-1 (or the pseudogene TRBV3-2) and TRBJ2-1; perhaps D is TRBD1 or TRBD2 (5 bases each). Germline V gives CDR1 LGHDT, CDR2 YNNKEL (reference sequence). Between the trimmed V and J ends, which lost 7 bases and 2 bases, there was a span of 18 bases. The CDR3 loop spans 16 amino acids. CDR3 coding DNA: TGTGCCAGCACCCAGGGCGGCGGGTCTACCTACAATGAGCAGTTCTTC. It specifies CASTQGGGSTYNEQFF.

This sequence joins TRBV2 and TRBJ1-4; TRBD1 agrees at 9 bases. Germline CDR1 SNHLY, CDR2 FYNNEI. The CDR3 consists of 14 residues. V gave up 7 bases and J gave up 8 bases; unmatched junction bases: 8. CDR3 nucleotide sequence: TGTGCCAGCAATTTGGGACAGGGACGGGAAAAACTGTTTTTT. This translates into CASNLGQGREKLFF.

The chain has TRBV11-3 and TRBJ2-1; D possibly corresponds to TRBD2 (7 bases). Germline values: CDR1 SGHNT, CDR2 YENEEA. The CDR3 loop spans 13 amino acids. V dropped 1 base and J dropped 8 bases, with 9 bases sitting between them. Here the CDR3 reads CASSLGGGDEQFF. For the CDR3, the DNA is TGTGCCAGCAGCTTAGGCGGGGGCGATGAGCAGTTCTTC.